Given below is one T cell receptor beta chain in context. The target antigen is unknown. This entry belongs to a study of monozygotic twins with inflammatory bowel disease. Template switching added UMIs carrying a 6-nucleotide sample barcode. One entry per CDR3 protein, without DNA, is what TCRdb gives after re-calling the 5' RACE reads. This table lists 440,000 or so distinct CDR3 sequences. Per the germline V gene, CDR1 is SGHTA and CDR2 is FQGTGA. The CDR3 has 13 amino acids. Study findings and constraints: Patient-specific immunosuppressive treatments may have made repertoires more variable. The authors could not tell different T cell subtypes apart. The study supported no single strong signal or clonotype linked to IBD.

Sequenced sample: blood. The clonotype originates from a human donor with ulcerative colitis or Crohn's disease, or a healthy co-twin of an affected twin (not recorded which). V and J are TRBV7-3 and TRBJ2-1; without DNA, the TCRdb call of TRBD2 cannot be checked. Here the CDR3 reads CASSLSGRAEQFF.